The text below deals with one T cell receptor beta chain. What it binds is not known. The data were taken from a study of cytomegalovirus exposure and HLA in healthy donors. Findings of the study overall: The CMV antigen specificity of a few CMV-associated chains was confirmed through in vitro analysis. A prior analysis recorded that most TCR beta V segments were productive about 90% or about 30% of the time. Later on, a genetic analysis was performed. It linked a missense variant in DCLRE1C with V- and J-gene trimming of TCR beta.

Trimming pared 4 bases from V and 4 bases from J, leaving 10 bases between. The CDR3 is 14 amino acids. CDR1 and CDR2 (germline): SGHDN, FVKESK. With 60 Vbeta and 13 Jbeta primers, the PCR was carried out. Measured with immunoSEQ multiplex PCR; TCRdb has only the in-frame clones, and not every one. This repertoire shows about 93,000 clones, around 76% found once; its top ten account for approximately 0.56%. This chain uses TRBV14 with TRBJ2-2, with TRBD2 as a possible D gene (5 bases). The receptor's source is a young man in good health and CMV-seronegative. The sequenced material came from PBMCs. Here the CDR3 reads CASSPSGFTGELFF. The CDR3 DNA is TGTGCCAGCAGCCCCTCGGGGTTCACCGGGGAGCTGTTTTTT.